The next 21 T cell receptor beta chains were all read from a single sample in a study of CD8+ T cells in alopecia areata. Extracted from the samples, RNA was reverse transcribed into cDNA to serve as the sequencing template. TCRdb's copy holds only in-frame clones and misses some; the assay was immunoSEQ multiplex PCR. The repertoire holds roughly 130,000 clones, over 50% seen once, with 4.5% in the top ten. Sequenced here: CD4+ T cells sorted from blood, sampled at week 0. These receptors all come from a human donor with alopecia areata.

V usage is TRBV19 and J usage is TRBJ2-5; D possibly corresponds to TRBD2 (5 bases). CDR3 size: 15 residues. V lost 6 bases and J lost 5, with 19 bases in between. The germline gives CDR1 LNHDA, CDR2 SQIVND (reference sequence). CDR3 nucleotides: TGTGCCAGTAGCGACGGGATTGACCGGCGGGAGACCCAGTACTTC. Translation gives CASSDGIDRRETQYF. The full variable domain, with the rest looked up from reference TRBV19 and TRBJ2-5, is DGGITQSPKYLFRKEGQNVTLSCEQNLNHDAMYWYRQDPGQGLRLIYYSQIVNDFQKGDIAEGYSVSREKKESFPLTVTSAQKNPTAFYLCASSDGIDRRETQYFGPGTRLLVL.

As concerns this clone: The same CDR3 is also encoded by other DNA sequences in this sample. The chain is built from TRBV5-1 and TRBJ2-3; D unresolved. Germline V lookup: CDR1 SGHRS, CDR2 YFSETQ. The CDR3 length is 15 residues. V was pared by 0 bases and J by 2 bases, with 10 bases between. As DNA, the CDR3 is TGCGCCAGCAGCTTGGGAAGGGCCTACACAGATACGCAGTATTTT. It encodes CASSLGRAYTDTQYF.

DNA of the CDR3: TGTGCCAGCAGTCGACAGGCTTCCGCTAATGAAAAACTGTTTTTT. Translating it yields CASSRQASANEKLFF. The chain couples TRBV28 to TRBJ1-4; tentatively, D is TRBD1 (6 bases). Germline CDR1 MDHEN, CDR2 SYDVKM. This CDR3 spans 15 amino acids. Trimming stripped 5 bases from V and 3 bases from J, with 13 bases between.

The chain combines TRBV6-5 with TRBJ2-1; D gene ambiguous. This CDR3 region has 14 residues. Trimming stripped 5 bases from V and 2 bases from J, with 10 bases between. The V gene's germline CDR1 is MNHEY and CDR2 SVGAGI. CDR3: CASSPPDTYNEQFF. In DNA, the CDR3 is TGTGCCAGCAGTCCCCCCGACACCTACAATGAGCAGTTCTTC.

V gene TRBV5-1 combines with J gene TRBJ1-6; D remains unclear. CDR3 length: 13 amino acids. Trimming stripped 2 bases from V and 10 bases from J, with 10 bases between. Germline CDR1 reads SGHRS; CDR2 reads YFSETQ. CDR3 coding DNA: TGCGCCAGCAGCTTCCAGGTAGACTCACCCCTCCACTTT. Translating gives CASSFQVDSPLHF.

On this clone: The sample carries other DNA sequences with the same CDR3. DNA for the CDR3: TGTGCCAGCAGTCCAGACAGGGGGCTTGACTATGGCTACACCTTC. Translating it yields CASSPDRGLDYGYTF. The gene calls are TRBV28 and TRBJ1-2; 10 bases line up with TRBD1. J gave up 3 bases and V 5 bases, and 6 bases lay outside the gene matches. The germline CDR1 and CDR2 sequences are MDHEN and SYDVKM. The CDR3 loop spans 15 amino acids.

This clone has more than one count but fewer than ten. The V gene is TRBV7-8, the J gene TRBJ2-2; D is unresolved. Germline V gene sequence: CDR1 SGHVS, CDR2 FQNEAQ. V was pared by 10 bases and J by 3 bases, with 21 bases between. This CDR3 spans 16 amino acids. The CDR3 region has the DNA TGTGCCACCGAAGATGGTGACGGTGAGGACACCGGGGAGCTGTTTTTT. Protein product: CATEDGDGEDTGELFF.

The chain recombines TRBV29-1 with TRBJ1-1, with TRBD1 matching over 10 bases. V was pared by 0 bases and J by 6 bases, with 4 bases of the junction left unmatched. Germline CDR1 reads SQVTM; CDR2 reads ANQGSEA. This CDR3 region has 14 residues. The CDR3, as DNA: TGCAGCGTTGAAGAGGACAGGGGGTTGGCTGAAGCTTTCTTT. Translation: CSVEEDRGLAEAFF.

V is TRBV30 and J is TRBJ1-1; possibly TRBD1 for D (5 bases). The CDR3 consists of 14 residues. V lost 2 bases to trimming and J lost 6 bases, with 16 bases between them. Germline V lookup: CDR1 GTSNPN, CDR2 SVGIG (reference sequence). CDR3 protein: CAWSNGGLRPEAFF. For the CDR3, the DNA is TGTGCCTGGAGTAATGGGGGGTTGCGACCTGAAGCTTTCTTT.

This clone was detected a few times. The chain recombines TRBV2 with TRBJ2-2, with D unclear. The CDR3 extends over 13 amino acids. With 6 bases removed from V and 6 bases from J, the gap between germline ends came to 11 bases. Germline CDR1 SNHLY, CDR2 FYNNEI. The chain's CDR3 is CASRQVRAGELFF. CDR3 DNA: TGTGCCAGCAGGCAGGTTCGCGCCGGGGAGCTGTTTTTT.

The V gene is TRBV7-2, the J gene TRBJ2-6; D is possibly TRBD1 (6 bases). The CDR3 consists of 15 residues. Trimming removed 5 bases at V and 2 bases at J, with 10 bases between. Looked up from germline, CDR1 is SGHTA and CDR2 is FQGNSA. For the CDR3, the DNA is TGTGCCAGCAGCCTTGGACAGACTGGGGCCAACGTCCTGACTTTC. It yields the protein CASSLGQTGANVLTF.

This clone came up a few times. V usage is TRBV29-1 and J usage is TRBJ1-2; D uncertain. This CDR3 contains 14 residues. CDR1 is SQVTM, CDR2 ANQGSEA, per germline. Between the trimmed V and J ends, which lost 5 bases and 7 bases, there was a span of 20 bases. This CDR3 reads CSVLDGTGSGGYTF. Written as DNA, the CDR3 is TGCAGCGTTCTCGATGGAACCGGGTCGGGTGGCTACACCTTC.

The gene calls are TRBV6-1 and TRBJ2-1; 8 bases map to TRBD2. V was pared by 8 bases and J by 4 bases, with 10 bases of the junction left unmatched. The CDR3 is made up of 15 amino acids. The V gene's germline CDR1 is MNHNS and CDR2 SASEGT. CDR3 DNA sequence: TGTGCCAGCCTCATACGGTTAGCGGGGTACAATGAGCAGTTCTTC. It translates to CASLIRLAGYNEQFF.

The rearrangement links TRBV4-3 to TRBJ2-5; D is unclear. Germline V CDR1 and CDR2: LGHNA, YSLEER. This CDR3 has 14 residues. Trimming shortened V by 0 bases and J by 0 bases, and 5 bases separated the two germline ends. The CDR3 here is CASSQDPYQETQYF. Written as DNA, the CDR3 is TGCGCCAGCAGCCAAGACCCTTACCAAGAGACCCAGTACTTC.

The rearrangement joins TRBV7-2 to TRBJ1-1, with D hard to call. CDR1 SGHTA and CDR2 FQGNSA come from the germline V gene. The V end was cut by 4 bases, the J end by 3 bases, with 9 bases between. The CDR3 extends over 13 amino acids. The CDR3: CASSSTFYTEAFF. CDR3 nucleotide sequence: TGTGCCAGCAGCTCAACTTTTTACACTGAAGCTTTCTTT.

The chain links TRBV4-1 to TRBJ2-5; 11 nucleotides line up with TRBD2. Germline CDR1 and CDR2: MGHRA and YSYEKL. CDR3 length: 15 residues. The junction had 6 bases not matched to a gene; V was cut back by 6 bases and J by 3 bases. This CDR3 reads CASRRSSGGEETQYF. DNA for the CDR3: TGCGCCAGCAGAAGAAGTAGCGGGGGGGAAGAGACCCAGTACTTC.

This clone has just a few counts. This chain joins TRBV7-2 and TRBJ2-3; D may be TRBD2 (6 bases). Germline V gene data show CDR1 as SGHTA and CDR2 as FQGNSA. V lost 5 bases, J lost 0 bases, and 15 bases lay in between. The CDR3 is 16 residues long. This chain's CDR3 is CASSLYPRGSTDTQYF. The DNA for the CDR3 is TGTGCCAGCAGCCTATATCCCCGGGGGAGCACAGATACGCAGTATTTT. Looking up the rest from reference TRBV7-2 and TRBJ2-3 gives the full variable domain: GAGVSQSPSNKVTEKGKDVELRCDPISGHTALYWYRQSLGQGLEFLIYFQGNSAPDKSGLPSDRFSAERTGGSVSTLTIQRTQQEDSAVYLCASSLYPRGSTDTQYFGPGTRLTVL.

The DNA for the CDR3 is TGTGCCAGCTCACCACGGACTCGACAGGGGGCCAACTCTGGAAACACCATATATTTT. It translates to CASSPRTRQGANSGNTIYF. The chain has TRBV18 and TRBJ1-3; TRBD1 agrees at 10 bases. Per germline, CDR1 KGHSH and CDR2 LQKENI. The CDR3 covers 19 residues. After removal of 1 base from V and 0 bases from J, the junction contained 9 bases not matched to a gene.

This sequence joins TRBV11-1 and TRBJ2-5; 9 bases agree with TRBD1. V shed 3 bases, J shed 4 bases, and the junction held 3 bases outside the gene matches. The CDR3 consists of 14 residues. Germline-derived CDR1 and CDR2 are SGHAT and FQDESV (reference sequence). The CDR3 nucleotides read TGTGCCAGCAGCTTGGGACAGGGAGCAGAGACCCAGTACTTC. Translation gives CASSLGQGAETQYF.

V usage is TRBV7-9 and J usage is TRBJ2-6; 10 nucleotides line up with TRBD1. The CDR3 is 18 amino acids. The V segment lost 5 bases and the J segment 3 bases; nucleotides outside the gene matches: 10. Germline V gene lookup returns CDR1 SEHNR and CDR2 FQNEAQ (reference sequence). DNA of the CDR3: TGTGCCAGCAGCCCTCCTGAAGACAGGGGGCTTGGGGCCAACGTCCTGACTTTC. Encoded protein: CASSPPEDRGLGANVLTF. The entire variable domain, with the rest obtained from reference TRBV7-9 and TRBJ2-6, is as follows: DTGVSQNPRHKITKRGQNVTFRCDPISEHNRLYWYRQTLGQGPEFLTYFQNEAQLEKSRLLSDRFSAERPKGSFSTLEIQRTEQGDSAMYLCASSPPEDRGLGANVLTFGAGSRLTVL.

V usage is TRBV4-2 and J usage is TRBJ2-6; either TRBD1 or TRBD2 may supply D (5 bases each). CDR1 is LGHNA and CDR2 is YNFKEQ in the germline V gene. The CDR3 sequence is 17 residues long. Trimming left V 0 bases short and J 0 bases short, with 9 bases between. CDR3 sequence (DNA): TGTGCCAGCAGCCAAGAGGGGGTGACCTCTGGGGCCAACGTCCTGACTTTC. This codes for CASSQEGVTSGANVLTF.